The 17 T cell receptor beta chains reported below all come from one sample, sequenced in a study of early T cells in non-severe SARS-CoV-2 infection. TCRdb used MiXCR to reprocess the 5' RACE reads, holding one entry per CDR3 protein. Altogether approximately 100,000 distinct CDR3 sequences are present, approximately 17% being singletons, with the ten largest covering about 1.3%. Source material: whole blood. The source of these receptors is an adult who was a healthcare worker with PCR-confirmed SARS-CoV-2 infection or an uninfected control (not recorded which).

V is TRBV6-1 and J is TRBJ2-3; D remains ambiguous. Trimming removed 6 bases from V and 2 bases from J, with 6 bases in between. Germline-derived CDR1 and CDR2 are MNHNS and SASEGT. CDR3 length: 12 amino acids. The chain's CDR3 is CASSVITDTQYF. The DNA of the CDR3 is TGTGCCAGCAGCGTAATCACAGATACGCAGTATTTT.

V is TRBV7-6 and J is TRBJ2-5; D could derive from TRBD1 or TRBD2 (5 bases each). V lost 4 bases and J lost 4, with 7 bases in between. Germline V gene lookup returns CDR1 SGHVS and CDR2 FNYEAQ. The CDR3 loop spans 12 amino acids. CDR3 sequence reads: CASSSRGETQYF. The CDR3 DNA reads TGTGCCAGCAGCTCGAGGGGAGAGACCCAGTACTTC. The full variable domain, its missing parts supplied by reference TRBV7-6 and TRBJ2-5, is GAGVSQSPRYKVTKRGQDVALRCDPISGHVSLYWYRQALGQGPEFLTYFNYEAQQDKSGLPNDRFSAERPEGSISTLTIQRTEQRDSAMYRCASSSRGETQYFGPGTRLLVL.

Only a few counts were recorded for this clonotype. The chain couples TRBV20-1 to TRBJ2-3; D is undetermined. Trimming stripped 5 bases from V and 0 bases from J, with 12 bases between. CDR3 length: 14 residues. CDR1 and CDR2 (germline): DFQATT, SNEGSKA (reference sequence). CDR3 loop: CSARVFSSTDTQYF. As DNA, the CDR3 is TGCAGTGCTCGAGTTTTTAGTAGCACAGATACGCAGTATTTT.

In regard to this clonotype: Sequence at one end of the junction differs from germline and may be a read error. CDR3: CASSPPGRTDTRYF. CDR3 DNA sequence: TGTGCCAGCTCACCACCGGGTAGGACAGATACGCGGTATTTT. The chain employs TRBV18 and TRBJ2-3; tentative D call: TRBD1 (6 bases). In germline, CDR1 is KGHSH, CDR2 LQKENI. The CDR3 loop spans 14 amino acids.

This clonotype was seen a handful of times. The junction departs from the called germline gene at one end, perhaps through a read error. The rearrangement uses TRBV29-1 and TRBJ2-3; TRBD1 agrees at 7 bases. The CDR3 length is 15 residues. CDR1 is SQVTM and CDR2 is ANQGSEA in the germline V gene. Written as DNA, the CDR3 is TGCAGCGTCGAAGACAGGGCGAAATACACAGATACGCAGTATTTT. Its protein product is CSVEDRAKYTDTQYF.

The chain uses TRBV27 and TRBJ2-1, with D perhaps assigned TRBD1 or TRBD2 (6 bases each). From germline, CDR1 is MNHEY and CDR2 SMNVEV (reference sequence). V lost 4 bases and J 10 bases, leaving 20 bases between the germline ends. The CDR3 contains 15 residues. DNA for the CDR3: TGTGCCAGCAGTTCACCAGACAGGAGGGAACTCGAGCAGTTCTTC. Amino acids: CASSSPDRRELEQFF.

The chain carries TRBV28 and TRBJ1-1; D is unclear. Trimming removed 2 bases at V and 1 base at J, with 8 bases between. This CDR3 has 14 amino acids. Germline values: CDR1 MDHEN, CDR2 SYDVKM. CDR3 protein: CASSLTAGNTEAFF. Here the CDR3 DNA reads TGTGCCAGCAGTTTAACGGCCGGGAACACTGAAGCTTTCTTT.

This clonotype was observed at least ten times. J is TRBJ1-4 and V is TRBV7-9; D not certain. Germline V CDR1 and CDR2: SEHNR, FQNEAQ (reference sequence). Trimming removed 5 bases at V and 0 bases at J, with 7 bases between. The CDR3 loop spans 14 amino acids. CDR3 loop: CASSQIATNEKLFF. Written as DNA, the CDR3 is TGTGCCAGCAGCCAGATTGCAACTAATGAAAAACTGTTTTTT.

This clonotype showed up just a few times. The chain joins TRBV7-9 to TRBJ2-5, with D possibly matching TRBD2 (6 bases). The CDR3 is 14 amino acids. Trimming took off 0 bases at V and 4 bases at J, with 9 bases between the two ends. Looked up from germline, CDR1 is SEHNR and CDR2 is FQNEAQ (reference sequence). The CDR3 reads CASSLAGGSETQYF. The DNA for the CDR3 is TGTGCCAGCAGCTTAGCGGGAGGATCAGAGACCCAGTACTTC.

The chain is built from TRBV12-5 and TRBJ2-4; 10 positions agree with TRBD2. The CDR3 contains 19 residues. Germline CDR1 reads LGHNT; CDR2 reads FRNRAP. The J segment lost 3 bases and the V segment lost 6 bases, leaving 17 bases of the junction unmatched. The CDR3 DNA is TGTGCTAGTGGCCATCGCTGGGCTAGCGGGAGTCTGGACAAAAACATTCAGTACTTC. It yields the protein CASGHRWASGSLDKNIQYF.

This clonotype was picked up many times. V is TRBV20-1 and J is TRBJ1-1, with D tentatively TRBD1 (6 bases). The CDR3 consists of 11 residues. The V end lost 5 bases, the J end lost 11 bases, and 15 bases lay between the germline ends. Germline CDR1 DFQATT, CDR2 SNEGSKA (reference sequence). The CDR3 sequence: CSASRGGKAFF. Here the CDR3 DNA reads TGCAGTGCTTCTAGAGGGGGGAAGGCTTTCTTT.

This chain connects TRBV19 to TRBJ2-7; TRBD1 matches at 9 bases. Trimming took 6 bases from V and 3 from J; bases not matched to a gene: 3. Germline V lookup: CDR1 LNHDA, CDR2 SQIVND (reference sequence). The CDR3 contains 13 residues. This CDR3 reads CASSRQGGYEQYF. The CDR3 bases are TGTGCCAGTAGCAGACAGGGGGGCTACGAGCAGTACTTC.

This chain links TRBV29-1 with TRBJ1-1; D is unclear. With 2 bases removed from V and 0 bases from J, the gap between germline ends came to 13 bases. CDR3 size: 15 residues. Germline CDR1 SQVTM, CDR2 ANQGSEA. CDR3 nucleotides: TGCAGCGTTGAAACTAGAGCGTCCTTGAACACTGAAGCTTTCTTT. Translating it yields CSVETRASLNTEAFF.

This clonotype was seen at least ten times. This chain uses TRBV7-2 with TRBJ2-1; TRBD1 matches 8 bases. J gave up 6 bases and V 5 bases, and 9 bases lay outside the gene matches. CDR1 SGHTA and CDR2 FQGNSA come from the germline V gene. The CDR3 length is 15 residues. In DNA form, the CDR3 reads TGTGCCAGCAGCATTGGACAGGGCGGCGGCAATGAGCAGTTCTTC. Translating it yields CASSIGQGGGNEQFF.

CDR3 residues: CASSSETGELFF. Here the CDR3 DNA reads TGTGCCAGCAGCTCTGAAACCGGGGAGCTGTTTTTT. V usage is TRBV11-3 and J usage is TRBJ2-2; D uncertain. Trimming pared 4 bases from V and 5 bases from J, leaving 5 bases between. Germline values: CDR1 SGHNT, CDR2 YENEEA. CDR3 length: 12 amino acids.

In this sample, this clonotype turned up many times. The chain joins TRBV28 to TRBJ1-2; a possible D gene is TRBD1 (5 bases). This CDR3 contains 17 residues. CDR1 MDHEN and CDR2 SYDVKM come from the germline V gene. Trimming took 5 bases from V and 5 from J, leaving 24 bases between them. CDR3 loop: CASSPTGSIPDSYGYTF. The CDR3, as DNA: TGTGCCAGCAGTCCCACCGGTTCGATCCCTGACAGTTATGGCTACACCTTC.

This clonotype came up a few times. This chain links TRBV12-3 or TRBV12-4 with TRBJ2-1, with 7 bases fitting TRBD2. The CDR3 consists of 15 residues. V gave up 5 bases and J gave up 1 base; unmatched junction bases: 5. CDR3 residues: CASSPSSGSYNEQFF. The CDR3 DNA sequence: TGTGCCAGCAGTCCCTCTAGCGGATCCTACAATGAGCAGTTCTTC.